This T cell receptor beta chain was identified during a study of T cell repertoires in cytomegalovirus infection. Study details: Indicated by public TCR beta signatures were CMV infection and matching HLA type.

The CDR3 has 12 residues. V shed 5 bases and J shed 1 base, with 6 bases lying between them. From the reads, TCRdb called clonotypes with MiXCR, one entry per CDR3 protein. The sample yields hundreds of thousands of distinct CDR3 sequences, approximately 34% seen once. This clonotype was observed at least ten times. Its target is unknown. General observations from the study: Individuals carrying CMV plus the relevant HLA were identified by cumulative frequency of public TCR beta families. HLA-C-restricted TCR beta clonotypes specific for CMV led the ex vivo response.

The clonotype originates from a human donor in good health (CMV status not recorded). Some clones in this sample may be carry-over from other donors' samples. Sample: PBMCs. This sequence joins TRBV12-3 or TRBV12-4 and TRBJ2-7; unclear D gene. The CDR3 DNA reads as TGTGCCAGCAGTCGGCAGTCCTACGAGCAGTACTTC. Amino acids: CASSRQSYEQYF.